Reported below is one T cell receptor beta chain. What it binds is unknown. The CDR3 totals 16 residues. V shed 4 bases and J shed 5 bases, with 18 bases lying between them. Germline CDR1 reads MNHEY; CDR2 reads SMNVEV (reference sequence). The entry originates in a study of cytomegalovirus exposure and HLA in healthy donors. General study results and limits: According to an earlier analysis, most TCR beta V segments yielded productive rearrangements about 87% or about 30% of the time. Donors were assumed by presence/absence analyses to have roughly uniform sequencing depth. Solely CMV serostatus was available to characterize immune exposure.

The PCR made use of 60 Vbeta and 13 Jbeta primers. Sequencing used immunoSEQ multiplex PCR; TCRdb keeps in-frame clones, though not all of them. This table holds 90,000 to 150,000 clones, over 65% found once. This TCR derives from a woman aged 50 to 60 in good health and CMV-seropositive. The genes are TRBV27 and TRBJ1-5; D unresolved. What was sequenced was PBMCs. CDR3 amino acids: CASSSKAGNLDQPQHF. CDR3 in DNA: TGTGCCAGCAGTTCAAAAGCGGGGAATCTGGATCAGCCCCAGCATTTT.